Listed here are 14 T cell receptor beta chains from one sample, sequenced in a study of T cell responses to AZD1222 COVID-19 vaccine. Generated by immunoSEQ multiplex PCR, the TCRdb table keeps only in-frame clones and is missing some. This sample carries 80,000 or so clones, nearly 85% of them seen once, and the ten largest clones take about 3.1%. The source material was peripheral blood, sampled on day 0 of AZD1222 vaccination. The receptors here all came from an adult in good health.

This chain uses TRBV9 with TRBJ2-1; no reliable D call. The V end was cut by 0 bases, the J end by 7 bases, with 14 bases between. This CDR3 contains 15 residues. Germline V CDR1 and CDR2: SGDLS, YYNGEE. The CDR3: CASSVEVVSMNEQFF. The CDR3 coding sequence is TGTGCCAGCAGCGTAGAGGTAGTGTCTATGAATGAGCAGTTCTTC.

This clone was picked up a small number of times. The V call is TRBV20-1, the J call TRBJ2-5; D unclear. Germline loops: CDR1 DFQATT, CDR2 SNEGSKA (reference sequence). The CDR3 length is 10 residues. V lost 3 bases to trimming and J lost 2 bases, with 1 base between them. The CDR3 sequence is CSARQETQYF. CDR3 in DNA: TGCAGTGCTAGGCAAGAGACCCAGTACTTC.

The chain joins TRBV5-8 to TRBJ2-3; 8 nucleotides agree with TRBD2. The CDR3 totals 17 residues. The V gene's germline CDR1 is SGHTS and CDR2 YDEGEE. The V and J ends lost 4 bases and 0 bases, in that order; junction bases with no gene match: 10. CDR3 in amino acids: CASSPGAGGRSTDTQYF. In nucleotides, the CDR3 is TGTGCCAGCAGCCCCGGGGCGGGAGGCAGGAGCACAGATACGCAGTATTTT.

This clone was seen a single time. The J gene is TRBJ2-5, the V gene TRBV6-5; D is perhaps TRBD1 (6 bases). This CDR3 comprises 14 residues. Per germline, CDR1 MNHEY and CDR2 SVGAGI. Between the trimmed V and J ends, which lost 10 bases and 2 bases, there was a span of 17 bases. The CDR3 sequence: CATKRQALQETQYF. As DNA, the CDR3 is TGTGCCACCAAAAGACAGGCCCTACAAGAGACCCAGTACTTC.

The chain employs TRBV27 and TRBJ2-1; 10 nucleotides line up with TRBD2. V shed 2 bases and J 8 bases; nucleotides not matched to a gene: 9. CDR3 length: 16 amino acids. The germline V gene encodes CDR1 MNHEY and CDR2 SMNVEV (reference sequence). Here the CDR3 DNA reads TGTGCCAGCAGTTTACTGGCTAGCGGGAGTTCTTATGAGCAGTTCTTC. Translating it yields CASSLLASGSSYEQFF.

The J gene is TRBJ2-5, the V gene TRBV14; 15 nucleotides line up with TRBD2. J gave up 1 base and V 4 bases, and 4 bases lay outside the gene matches. The V gene's germline CDR1 is SGHDN and CDR2 FVKESK. CDR3 length: 17 amino acids. CDR3 sequence (DNA): TGTGCCAGCAGCCCCGGGACTAGCGGGAGGCCCCAAGAGACCCAGTACTTC. Translation gives CASSPGTSGRPQETQYF.

This chain connects TRBV18 to TRBJ2-3; D may be TRBD1 or TRBD2 (5 bases each). The ends were cut back, 1 base at V and 2 bases at J, with 10 bases in the middle. Germline lookup yields CDR1 KGHSH and CDR2 LQKENI. There are 15 residues in the CDR3. The CDR3 sequence: CASSPQGRATDTQYF. The DNA of the CDR3 is TGTGCCAGCTCACCACAGGGACGGGCCACAGATACGCAGTATTTT.

This chain links TRBV5-1 with TRBJ2-1; maybe TRBD1 (5 bases). From germline, CDR1 is SGHRS and CDR2 YFSETQ. The V end was cut by 0 bases, the J end by 10 bases, with 11 bases between. This CDR3 is 13 amino acids long. The CDR3 reads CASSLALSGEQFF. CDR3 nucleotide sequence: TGCGCCAGCAGCTTGGCCTTGTCAGGGGAGCAGTTCTTC.

This clone came up once. The chain uses TRBV27 and TRBJ1-2, with 7 nucleotides matching TRBD1. This CDR3 is 15 amino acids long. Germline assignment: CDR1 MNHEY and CDR2 SMNVEV (reference sequence). After removal of 6 bases from V and 1 base from J, the junction contained 8 bases not matched to a gene. CDR3 region: CASRARGSFNYGYTF. The DNA for the CDR3 is TGTGCCAGCAGGGCCAGGGGGTCTTTTAACTATGGCTACACCTTC.

The chain recombines TRBV9 with TRBJ2-3, with TRBD2 identical over 9 bases. CDR1 is SGDLS, CDR2 YYNGEE, per germline. The CDR3 is 21 residues long. After removal of 1 base from V and 6 bases from J, the junction contained 24 bases not matched to a gene. CDR3: CASSVSSASFSILAGRDTQYF. Here the CDR3 DNA reads TGTGCCAGCAGCGTATCGTCGGCCAGTTTTAGTATTCTAGCGGGAAGGGATACGCAGTATTTT.

The genes are TRBV11-2 and TRBJ2-5, with 14 bases aligning to TRBD2. J lost 2 bases, V lost 4 bases, and 6 bases had no gene match. The CDR3 totals 17 residues. In germline, CDR1 is SGHAT, CDR2 FQNNGV. The CDR3 region is CASSSGLAGGLQETQYF. The CDR3 bases are TGTGCCAGCAGCTCCGGACTAGCGGGGGGCCTACAAGAGACCCAGTACTTC. The entire variable domain, with the rest obtained from reference TRBV11-2 and TRBJ2-5, is as follows: EAGVAQSPRYKIIEKRQSVAFWCNPISGHATLYWYQQILGQGPKLLIQFQNNGVVDDSQLPKDRFSAERLKGVDSTLKIQPAKLEDSAVYLCASSSGLAGGLQETQYFGPGTRLLVL.

The V gene is TRBV28, the J gene TRBJ1-6; a weak D match, TRBD1 (6 bases). CDR1 MDHEN and CDR2 SYDVKM come from the germline V gene. Deletions cut 4 bases from V and 9 bases from J, with 13 bases between. CDR3 length: 14 amino acids. In DNA, the CDR3 is TGTGCCAGCAGTTCAAACAGGGAGGTTTCACCCCTCCACTTT. Translation: CASSSNREVSPLHF.

This clone was seen more than once but under ten times. The V and J genes are TRBV7-2 and TRBJ2-2; no reliable D call. This CDR3 region has 12 residues. The germline V and J ends were trimmed by 5 bases and 3 bases, with 4 bases remaining between them. Germline V CDR1 and CDR2: SGHTA, FQGNSA. DNA for the CDR3: TGTGCCAGCAGCCTGGACACCGGGGAGCTGTTTTTT. Protein product: CASSLDTGELFF.

This clone has only one observation. The rearrangement uses TRBV5-4 and TRBJ1-2, with D possibly being TRBD1 (5 bases). This CDR3 has 15 residues. Germline V CDR1 and CDR2: SGHNT, YYREEE (reference sequence). Deletions cut 4 bases from V and 6 bases from J, with 19 bases between. The CDR3 coding sequence is TGTGCCAGCAGCATCCCGGTTGGGGGACCGGATGGCTACACCTTC. Its translation: CASSIPVGGPDGYTF.